The next 3 T cell receptor beta chains were all read from a single sample in a study of shared clonotypes between healthy human individuals. Method: immunoSEQ multiplex PCR; TCRdb's copy keeps in-frame clones and lacks some. Of some 2.3 million clones detected, more than 85% appear once; the ten largest clones hold 0.39%. The sample was naive CD4+ T cells from PBMCs. Subset reported: CD45RA+ positively selected. These receptors came from a young man in good health. Some clones in this sample may be carry-over from other donors' samples.

The V call is TRBV7-9, the J call TRBJ2-1, with no clear D. Germline CDR1 SEHNR, CDR2 FQNEAQ (reference sequence). CDR3 length: 12 amino acids. V lost 1 base to trimming and J lost 8 bases, with 6 bases between them. CDR3 nucleotides: TGTGCCAGCAGCTTAGTCCGCGATGAGCAGTTCTTC. It specifies CASSLVRDEQFF.

This chain connects TRBV28 to TRBJ1-2, with D perhaps matching TRBD1 (6 bases). V lost 9 bases and J 8 bases, leaving 13 bases between the germline ends. Germline values: CDR1 MDHEN, CDR2 SYDVKM. The CDR3 loop spans 11 amino acids. CDR3 DNA: TGTGCCAGTCAACAGGGCCGAGGCTACACCTTC. Translating it yields CASQQGRGYTF.

The rearrangement joins TRBV11-3 to TRBJ2-7; D may be TRBD1 or TRBD2 (5 bases each). The CDR3 has 13 residues. Germline CDR1 reads SGHNT; CDR2 reads YENEEA. Trimming left V 1 base short and J 6 bases short, with 10 bases between. CDR3 amino acids: CASSLVGTSEQYF. DNA for the CDR3: TGTGCCAGCAGCTTAGTGGGGACGTCCGAGCAGTACTTC.